The rows below give T cell receptor beta chains drawn from one sample of a study of T cell responses to AZD1222 COVID-19 vaccine. The protocol was immunoSEQ multiplex PCR, while the TCRdb copy is restricted to in-frame clones and leaves out a portion. In the table there are over 150,000 clones, approximately 90% of which are singletons. The sample here was peripheral blood, taken 28 days after the second AZD1222 dose. Every receptor here comes from an adult who received the AZD1222 COVID-19 vaccine. Each CDR3 is given with its conserved first and last residue. A D gene is named only where the DNA matches it firmly. A row's size may be missing; if present it is once, few, many or a size class.

clone_size j_call d_call v_call cdr3_aa cdr3_nt
. TRBJ1-2 . TRBV12-3/TRBV12-4 CASSFEGGYTF TGTGCCAGCAGTTTCGAAGGTGGCTACACCTTC
. TRBJ2-6 . TRBV7-3 CASSLGSTSGANVLTF TGTGCCAGCAGCTTAGGTAGTACGAGCGGGGCCAACGTCCTGACTTTC
once TRBJ1-4 . TRBV15 CATSRVPATNEKLFF TGTGCCACCAGCAGAGTGCCCGCAACTAATGAAAAACTGTTTTTT
. TRBJ2-7 . TRBV18 CASSHGGGYEQYF TGTGCCAGCTCACACGGTGGAGGCTACGAGCAGTACTTC
. TRBJ2-1 . TRBV6-5 CASSTTGSSYNEQFF TGTGCCAGCAGTACAACAGGGAGCTCCTACAATGAGCAGTTCTTC
. TRBJ2-1 . TRBV6-6 CASRKVTALTYEQFF TGTGCCAGCAGAAAAGTAACAGCCTTAACATATGAGCAGTTCTTC
. TRBJ1-2 TRBD1 TRBV19 CASSQTTGNYGYTF TGTGCCAGTAGTCAGACGACAGGGAACTATGGCTACACCTTC
. TRBJ2-7 TRBD2 TRBV7-2 CASSFSGAGEQYF TGTGCCAGCAGCTTTAGCGGGGCCGGCGAGCAGTACTTC
. TRBJ1-1 . TRBV2 CASSEHGTYTEAFF TGTGCCAGCAGTGAACACGGCACCTACACTGAAGCTTTCTTT
. TRBJ1-6 TRBD1 TRBV9 CASSATTGGDNSPLHF TGTGCCAGCAGCGCCACGACAGGGGGGGATAATTCACCCCTCCACTTT
. TRBJ1-4 TRBD1 TRBV5-6 CASSFRQGGWAGKLFF TGTGCCAGCAGCTTTAGACAGGGGGGCTGGGCTGGAAAACTGTTTTTT
once TRBJ2-1 . TRBV12-5 CASGLVPLNEQFF TGTGCTAGTGGTTTGGTACCTCTGAATGAGCAGTTCTTC
. TRBJ2-3 . TRBV6-5 CASSYSRGGTDTQYF TGTGCCAGCAGTTACTCGAGGGGAGGCACAGATACGCAGTATTTT
. TRBJ1-6 . TRBV5-1 CASSRAGTPDNSPLHF TGCGCCAGCAGCCGCGCCGGGACCCCGGATAATTCACCCCTCCACTTT
. TRBJ1-1 . TRBV29-1 CSVAQGWNTEAFF TGCAGCGTTGCGCAGGGGTGGAACACTGAAGCTTTCTTT
. TRBJ1-2 TRBD1 TRBV28 CASSRTGVYGYTF TGTGCCAGCAGCCGGACAGGGGTCTATGGCTACACCTTC
few TRBJ1-5 . TRBV30 CAWSVRGGRQPQHF TGTGCCTGGAGTGTACGAGGGGGGCGGCAGCCCCAGCATTTT
. TRBJ1-2 TRBD1 TRBV10-2 CASSESFPTGGYGYTF TGCGCCAGCAGTGAGTCGTTTCCGACAGGGGGTTATGGCTACACCTTC
. TRBJ1-4 . TRBV6-5 CASSRRRSYNEKLFF TGTGCCAGCAGCCGCAGGAGGAGTTATAATGAAAAACTGTTTTTT
once TRBJ1-1 TRBD1 TRBV5-1 CASREQGTNTEAFF TGCGCCAGCAGGGAACAGGGGACAAACACTGAAGCTTTCTTT
. TRBJ1-6 . TRBV2 CAGTSRENSPLHF TGTGCCGGTACTTCGCGGGAGAATTCACCCCTCCACTTT
. TRBJ1-1 . TRBV7-2 CASSFTGKAFF TGTGCCAGCAGCTTCACAGGGAAAGCTTTCTTT
. TRBJ2-7 TRBD1 TRBV9 CASSVGGQGDEQYF TGTGCCAGCAGCGTAGGTGGACAGGGAGACGAGCAGTACTTC
once TRBJ2-7 . TRBV30 CAWTGNTYEQYF TGTGCCTGGACAGGGAATACATACGAGCAGTACTTC
. TRBJ2-1 TRBD2 TRBV10-2 CASSGTGTSRINEQFF TGCGCCAGCAGTGGGACCGGGACTAGTCGCATCAATGAGCAGTTCTTC
. TRBJ1-6 . TRBV3-1/TRBV3-2 CASSQKGGPSESYNSPLHF TGTGCCAGCAGCCAAAAGGGAGGCCCCAGCGAATCATATAATTCACCCCTCCACTTT
few TRBJ2-7 TRBD1 TRBV6-5 CASSSAGTGAREQYF TGTGCCAGCAGTTCGGCCGGGACAGGGGCCCGCGAGCAGTACTTC
. TRBJ2-2 . TRBV5-4 CASSYYGTGELFF TGTGCCAGCAGCTACTATGGCACCGGGGAGCTGTTTTTT
once TRBJ2-2 . TRBV4-1 CASSQEGGRNTGELFF TGCGCCAGCAGCCAAGAGGGGGGCCGGAACACCGGGGAGCTGTTTTTT
. TRBJ1-1 . TRBV7-8 CASSFGGFEAFF TGTGCCAGCAGCTTTGGGGGGTTCGAAGCTTTCTTT
once TRBJ1-2 TRBD1 TRBV5-1 CASTVRGQAADGYTF TGCGCCAGCACTGTAAGAGGACAGGCCGCGGATGGCTACACCTTC
. TRBJ1-3 . TRBV6-5 CASTSGTTIYF TGTGCCAGCACCTCTGGGACCACCATATATTTT
. TRBJ1-2 TRBD1 TRBV12-3/TRBV12-4 CASSQGTGYGYTF TGTGCCAGCAGTCAAGGGACAGGGTATGGCTACACCTTC
. TRBJ2-1 . TRBV7-3 CASSLTGVREQFF TGTGCCAGCAGCTTAACCGGGGTACGTGAGCAGTTCTTC
. TRBJ1-1 . TRBV5-7 CASSLGLLDAEAFF TGTGCCAGCAGCTTGGGTCTGCTGGATGCTGAAGCTTTCTTT
. TRBJ2-3 TRBD2 TRBV18 CASSSRLAGITSTDTQYF TGTGCCAGCTCATCCCGACTAGCGGGGATAACTAGCACAGATACGCAGTATTTT
. TRBJ1-3 . TRBV18 CASSPEIVSGNTIYF TGTGCCAGCTCACCGGAGATAGTCTCTGGAAACACCATATATTTT
. TRBJ1-5 . TRBV7-8 CASSLRDSNQPQHF TGTGCCAGCAGCTTAAGAGATAGCAATCAGCCCCAGCATTTT
. TRBJ2-7 . TRBV3-1/TRBV3-2 CASSQEGFEQYF TGTGCCAGCAGCCAAGAAGGGTTCGAGCAGTACTTC
. TRBJ1-4 . TRBV27 CASSSRGGLMEKLFF TGTGCCAGCAGTTCCAGGGGTGGTCTCATGGAAAAACTGTTTTTT
. TRBJ1-5 . TRBV5-1 CASSLEGSQPQHF TGCGCCAGCAGCTTGGAAGGGAGTCAGCCCCAGCATTTT
. TRBJ1-5 . TRBV2 CASSGGVRNQPQHF TGTGCCAGCTCGGGGGGGGTCCGCAATCAGCCCCAGCATTTT
. TRBJ1-2 . TRBV12-3/TRBV12-4 CASSFGGGGGYTF TGTGCCAGCAGTTTCGGGGGAGGCGGTGGCTACACCTTC
once TRBJ2-5 . TRBV9 CASSVGGLETQYF TGTGCCAGCAGCGTGGGGGGGCTGGAGACCCAGTACTTC
. TRBJ1-2 . TRBV6-5 CASSYRGGGYTF TGTGCCAGCAGTTACCGGGGCGGGGGCTACACCTTC
. TRBJ2-1 . TRBV4-3 CASSQDGGTPDNEQFF TGCGCCAGCAGCCAAGATGGGGGGACCCCTGACAATGAGCAGTTCTTC
. TRBJ1-6 TRBD1 TRBV20-1 CSASAGTGASPLHF TGCAGTGCTAGTGCCGGGACAGGGGCTTCACCCCTCCACTTT